This T cell receptor (beta chain) is drawn from a study of T cell changes during pregnancy in multiple sclerosis. Generated by immunoSEQ multiplex PCR, the TCRdb table keeps only in-frame clones and is missing some. This sample yields about 48,000 clones, of which approximately 85% are seen a single time; roughly 1.2% belongs to the top ten. Germline values: CDR1 SGHDT, CDR2 YYEEEE. The CDR3 extends over 15 amino acids. Trimming cost V 5 bases and J 8 bases, with 22 bases left between them. The source of this sequence is a female donor with multiple sclerosis, enrolled in a pregnancy study. The gene calls are TRBV5-6 and TRBJ1-2, with D unclear. The source was CD4+ T cells from peripheral blood mononuclear cells, collected in the second trimester of pregnancy. CDR3 DNA sequence: TGTGCCAGCAGGCTGGGTGGGCAGCCCGTATGGGGCTACACCTTC. It codes for CASRLGGQPVWGYTF.